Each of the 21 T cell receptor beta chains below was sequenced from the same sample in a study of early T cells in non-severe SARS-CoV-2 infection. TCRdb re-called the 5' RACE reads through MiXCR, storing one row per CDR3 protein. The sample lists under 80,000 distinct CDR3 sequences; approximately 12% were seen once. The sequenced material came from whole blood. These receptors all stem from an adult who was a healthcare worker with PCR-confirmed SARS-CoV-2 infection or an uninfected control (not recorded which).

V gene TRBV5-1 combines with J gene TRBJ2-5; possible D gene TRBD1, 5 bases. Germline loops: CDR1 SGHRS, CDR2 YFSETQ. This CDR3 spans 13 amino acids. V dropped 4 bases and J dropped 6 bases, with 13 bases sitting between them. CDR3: CASSKDSLQTQYF. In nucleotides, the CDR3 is TGCGCCAGCAGCAAAGACAGTTTACAGACCCAGTACTTC. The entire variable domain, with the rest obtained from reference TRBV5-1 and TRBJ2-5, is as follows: KAGVTQTPRYLIKTRGQQVTLSCSPISGHRSVSWYQQTPGQGLQFLFEYFSETQRNKGNFPGRFSGRQFSNSRSEMNVSTLELGDSALYLCASSKDSLQTQYFGPGTRLLVL.

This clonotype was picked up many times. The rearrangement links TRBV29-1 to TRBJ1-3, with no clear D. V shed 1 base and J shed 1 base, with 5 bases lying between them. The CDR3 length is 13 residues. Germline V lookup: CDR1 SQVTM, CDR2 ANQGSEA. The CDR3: CSVEAHSGNTIYF. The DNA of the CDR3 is TGCAGCGTTGAAGCACATTCTGGAAACACCATATATTTT.

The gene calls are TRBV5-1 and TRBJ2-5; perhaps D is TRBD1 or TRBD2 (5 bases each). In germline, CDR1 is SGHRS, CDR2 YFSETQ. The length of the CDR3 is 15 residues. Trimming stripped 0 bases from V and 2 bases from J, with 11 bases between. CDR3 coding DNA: TGCGCCAGCAGCTTGGCGCCGGGACCTCAAGAGACCCAGTACTTC. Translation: CASSLAPGPQETQYF.

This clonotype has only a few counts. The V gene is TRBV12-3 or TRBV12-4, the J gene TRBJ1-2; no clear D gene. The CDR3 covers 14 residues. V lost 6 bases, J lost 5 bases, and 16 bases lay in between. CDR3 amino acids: CASSPAGWGYGYTF. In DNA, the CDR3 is TGTGCCAGCAGCCCCGCGGGGTGGGGATATGGCTACACCTTC.

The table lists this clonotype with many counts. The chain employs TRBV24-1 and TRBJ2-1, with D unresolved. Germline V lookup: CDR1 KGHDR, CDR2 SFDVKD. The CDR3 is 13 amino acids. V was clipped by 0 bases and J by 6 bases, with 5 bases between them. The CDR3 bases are TGTGCCACCAGTGATTTGAAGCTCAATGAGCAGTTCTTC. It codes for CATSDLKLNEQFF.

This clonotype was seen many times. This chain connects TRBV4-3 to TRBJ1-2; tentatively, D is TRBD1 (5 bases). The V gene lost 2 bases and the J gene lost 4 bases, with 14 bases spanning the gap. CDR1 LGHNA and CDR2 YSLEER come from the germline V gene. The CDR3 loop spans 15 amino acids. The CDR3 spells CASSQKSSGGYGYTF. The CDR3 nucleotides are TGCGCCAGCAGCCAAAAGAGTTCGGGGGGCTATGGCTACACCTTC.

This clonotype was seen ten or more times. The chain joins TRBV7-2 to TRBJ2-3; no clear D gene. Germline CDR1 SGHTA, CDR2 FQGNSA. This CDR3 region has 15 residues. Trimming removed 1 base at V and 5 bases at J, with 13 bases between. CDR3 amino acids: CASSLVVQVGDTQYF. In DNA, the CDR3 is TGTGCCAGCAGCTTAGTGGTGCAGGTGGGAGATACGCAGTATTTT.

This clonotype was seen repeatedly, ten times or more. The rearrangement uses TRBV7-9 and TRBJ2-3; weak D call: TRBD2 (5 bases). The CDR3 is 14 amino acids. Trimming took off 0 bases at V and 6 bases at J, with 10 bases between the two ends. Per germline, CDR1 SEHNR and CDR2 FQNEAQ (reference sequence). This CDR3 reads CASSLAGAGDTQYF. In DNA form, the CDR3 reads TGTGCCAGCAGCTTAGCGGGAGCCGGGGATACGCAGTATTTT.

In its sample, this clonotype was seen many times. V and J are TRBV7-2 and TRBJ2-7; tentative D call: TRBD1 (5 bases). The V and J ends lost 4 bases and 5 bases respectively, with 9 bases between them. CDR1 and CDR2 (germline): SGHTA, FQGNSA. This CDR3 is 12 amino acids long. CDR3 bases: TGTGCCAGCAGCTGGCAGGGTGACGAGCAGTACTTC. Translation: CASSWQGDEQYF. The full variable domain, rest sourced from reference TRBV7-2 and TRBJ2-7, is GAGVSQSPSNKVTEKGKDVELRCDPISGHTALYWYRQSLGQGLEFLIYFQGNSAPDKSGLPSDRFSAERTGGSVSTLTIQRTQQEDSAVYLCASSWQGDEQYFGPGTRLTVT.

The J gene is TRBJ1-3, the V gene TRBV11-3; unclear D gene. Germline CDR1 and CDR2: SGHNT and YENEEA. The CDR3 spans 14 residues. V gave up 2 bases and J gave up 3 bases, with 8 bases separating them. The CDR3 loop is CASSLSGYGNTIYF. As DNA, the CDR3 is TGTGCCAGCAGCTTATCAGGATATGGAAACACCATATATTTT. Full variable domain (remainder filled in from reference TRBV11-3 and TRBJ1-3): EAGVVQSPRYKIIEKKQPVAFWCNPISGHNTLYWYLQNLGQGPELLIRYENEEAVDDSQLPKDRFSAERLKGVDSTLKIQPAELGDSAVYLCASSLSGYGNTIYFGEGSWLTVV.

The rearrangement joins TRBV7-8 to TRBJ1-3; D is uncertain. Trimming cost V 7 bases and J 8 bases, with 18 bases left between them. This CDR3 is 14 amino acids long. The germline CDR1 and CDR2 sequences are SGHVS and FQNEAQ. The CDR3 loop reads CASTHLNSGDTIYF. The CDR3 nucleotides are TGTGCCAGCACCCATCTGAACTCAGGAGACACCATATATTTT.

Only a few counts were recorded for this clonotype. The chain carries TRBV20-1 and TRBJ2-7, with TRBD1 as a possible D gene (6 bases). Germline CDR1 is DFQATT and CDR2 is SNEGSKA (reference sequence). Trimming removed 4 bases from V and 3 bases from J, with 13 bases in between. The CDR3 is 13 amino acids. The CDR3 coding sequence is TGCAGTGCTACCGGACAGTGGGACTACGAGCAGTACTTC. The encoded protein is CSATGQWDYEQYF.

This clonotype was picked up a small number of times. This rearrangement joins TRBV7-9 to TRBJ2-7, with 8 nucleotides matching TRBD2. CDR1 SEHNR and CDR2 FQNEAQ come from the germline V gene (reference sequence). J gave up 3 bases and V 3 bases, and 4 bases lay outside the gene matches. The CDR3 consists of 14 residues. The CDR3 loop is CASSFSSGGYEQYF. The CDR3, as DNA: TGTGCCAGCAGCTTTTCCAGCGGGGGCTACGAGCAGTACTTC. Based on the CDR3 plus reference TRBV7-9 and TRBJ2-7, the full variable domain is DTGVSQNPRHKITKRGQNVTFRCDPISEHNRLYWYRQTLGQGPEFLTYFQNEAQLEKSRLLSDRFSAERPKGSFSTLEIQRTEQGDSAMYLCASSFSSGGYEQYFGPGTRLTVT.

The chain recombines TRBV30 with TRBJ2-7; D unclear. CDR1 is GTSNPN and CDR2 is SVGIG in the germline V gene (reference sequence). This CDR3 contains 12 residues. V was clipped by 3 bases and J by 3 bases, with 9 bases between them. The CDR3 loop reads CAWSLQYYEQYF. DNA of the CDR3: TGTGCCTGGAGCCTCCAGTACTACGAGCAGTACTTC. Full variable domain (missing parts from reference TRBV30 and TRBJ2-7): SQTIHQWPATLVQPVGSPLSLECTVEGTSNPNLYWYRQAAGRGLQLLFYSVGIGQISSEVPQNLSASRPQDRQFILSSKKLLLSDSGFYLCAWSLQYYEQYFGPGTRLTVT.

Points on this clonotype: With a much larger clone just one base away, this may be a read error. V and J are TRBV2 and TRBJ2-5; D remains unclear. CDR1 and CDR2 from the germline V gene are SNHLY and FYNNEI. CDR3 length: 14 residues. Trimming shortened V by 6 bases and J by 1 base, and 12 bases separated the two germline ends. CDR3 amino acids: CASRIRRVQETQYF. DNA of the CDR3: TGTGCCAGCAGGATCCGACGAGTCCAAGAGACCCAGTACTTC.

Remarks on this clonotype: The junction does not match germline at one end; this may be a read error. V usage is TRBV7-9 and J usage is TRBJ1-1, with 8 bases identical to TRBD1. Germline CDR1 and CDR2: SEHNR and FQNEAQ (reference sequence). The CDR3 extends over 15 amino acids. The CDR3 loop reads CASSPGGDRNTEVFF. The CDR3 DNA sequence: TGTGCCAGCAGCCCCGGTGGGGACAGGAACACTGAAGTTTTCTTT.

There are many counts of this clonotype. This CDR3 reads CASSQDRAGGASRPGEQYF. In DNA form, the CDR3 reads TGCGCCAGCAGCCAAGATCGGGCTGGGGGAGCGTCCCGACCAGGGGAGCAGTACTTC. The genes are TRBV4-1 and TRBJ2-7; D may be TRBD1 or TRBD2 (5 bases each). The CDR3 spans 19 residues. The V gene lost 0 bases and the J gene lost 7 bases, with 28 bases spanning the gap. Germline CDR1 and CDR2: MGHRA and YSYEKL.

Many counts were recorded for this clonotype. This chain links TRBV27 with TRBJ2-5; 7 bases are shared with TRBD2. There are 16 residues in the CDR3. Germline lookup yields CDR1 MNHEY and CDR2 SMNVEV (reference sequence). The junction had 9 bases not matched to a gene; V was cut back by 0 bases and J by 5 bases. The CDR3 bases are TGTGCCAGCAGTTTATCGCCCTGGACCGGGGGGGAGACCCAGTACTTC. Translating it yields CASSLSPWTGGETQYF.

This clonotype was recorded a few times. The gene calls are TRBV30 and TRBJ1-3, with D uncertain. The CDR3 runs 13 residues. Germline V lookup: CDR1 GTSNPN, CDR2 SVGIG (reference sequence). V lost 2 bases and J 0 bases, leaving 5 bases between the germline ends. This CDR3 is CAWSWGSGNTIYF. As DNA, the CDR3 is TGTGCCTGGAGTTGGGGCTCTGGAAACACCATATATTTT.

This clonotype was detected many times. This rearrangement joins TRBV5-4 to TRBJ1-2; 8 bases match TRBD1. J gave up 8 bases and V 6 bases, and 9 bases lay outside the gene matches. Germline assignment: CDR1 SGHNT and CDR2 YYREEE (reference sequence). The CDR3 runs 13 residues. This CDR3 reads CASNEGQARGYTF. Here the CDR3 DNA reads TGTGCCAGCAACGAGGGACAGGCTCGCGGCTACACCTTC. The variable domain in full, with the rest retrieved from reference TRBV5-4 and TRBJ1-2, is ETGVTQSPTHLIKTRGQQVTLRCSSQSGHNTVSWYQQALGQGPQFIFQYYREEENGRGNFPPRFSGLQFPNYSSELNVNALELDDSALYLCASNEGQARGYTFGSGTRLTVV.

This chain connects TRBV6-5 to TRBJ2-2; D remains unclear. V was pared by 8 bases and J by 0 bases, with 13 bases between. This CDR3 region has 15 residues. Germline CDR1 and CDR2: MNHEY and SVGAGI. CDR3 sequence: CASVPGRPNTGELFF. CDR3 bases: TGTGCCAGCGTTCCGGGCAGGCCGAACACCGGGGAGCTGTTTTTT.